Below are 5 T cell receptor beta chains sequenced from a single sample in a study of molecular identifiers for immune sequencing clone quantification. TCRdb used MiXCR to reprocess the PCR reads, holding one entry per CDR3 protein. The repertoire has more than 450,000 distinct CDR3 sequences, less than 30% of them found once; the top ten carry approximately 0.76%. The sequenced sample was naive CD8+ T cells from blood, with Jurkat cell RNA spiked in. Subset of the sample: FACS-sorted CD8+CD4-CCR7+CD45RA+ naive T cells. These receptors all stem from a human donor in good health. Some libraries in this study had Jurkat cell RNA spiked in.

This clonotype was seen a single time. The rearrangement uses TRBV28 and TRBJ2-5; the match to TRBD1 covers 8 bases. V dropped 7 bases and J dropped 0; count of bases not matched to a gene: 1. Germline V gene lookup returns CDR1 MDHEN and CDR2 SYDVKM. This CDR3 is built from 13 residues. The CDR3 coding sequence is TGTGCCAGCATGACAGGGGACCAAGAGACCCAGTACTTC. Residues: CASMTGDQETQYF.

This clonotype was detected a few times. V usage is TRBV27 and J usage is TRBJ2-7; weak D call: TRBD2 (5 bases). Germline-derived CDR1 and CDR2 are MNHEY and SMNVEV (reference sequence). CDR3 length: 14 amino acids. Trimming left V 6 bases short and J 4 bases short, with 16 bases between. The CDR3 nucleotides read TGTGCCAGCAGCCCGGGTGGGAGAGCGTACGAGCAGTACTTC. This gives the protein CASSPGGRAYEQYF.

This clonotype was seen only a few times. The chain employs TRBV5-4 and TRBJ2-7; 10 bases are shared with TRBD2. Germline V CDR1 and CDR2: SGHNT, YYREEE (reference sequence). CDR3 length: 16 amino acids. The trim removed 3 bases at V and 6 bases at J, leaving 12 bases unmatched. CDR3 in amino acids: CASSSGLAGVGREQYF. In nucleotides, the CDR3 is TGTGCCAGCAGCTCTGGGCTAGCGGGGGTAGGACGCGAGCAGTACTTC.

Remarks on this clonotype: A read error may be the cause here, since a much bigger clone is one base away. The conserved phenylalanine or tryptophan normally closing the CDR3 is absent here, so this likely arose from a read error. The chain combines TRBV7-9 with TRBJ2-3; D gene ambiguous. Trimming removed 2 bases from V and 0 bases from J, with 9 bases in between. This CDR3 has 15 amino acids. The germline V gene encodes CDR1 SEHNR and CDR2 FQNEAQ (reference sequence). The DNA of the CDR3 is TGTGCCAGCAGCTTACAGGCAATCAGCACAGATACGCAGTATTCT. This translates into CASSLQAISTDTQYS.

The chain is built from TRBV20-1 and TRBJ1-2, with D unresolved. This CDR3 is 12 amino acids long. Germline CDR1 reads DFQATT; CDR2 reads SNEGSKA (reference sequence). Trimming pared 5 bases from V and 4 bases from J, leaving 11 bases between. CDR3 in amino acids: CSAPLGFYGYTF. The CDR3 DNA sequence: TGCAGTGCTCCATTAGGGTTCTATGGCTACACCTTC.